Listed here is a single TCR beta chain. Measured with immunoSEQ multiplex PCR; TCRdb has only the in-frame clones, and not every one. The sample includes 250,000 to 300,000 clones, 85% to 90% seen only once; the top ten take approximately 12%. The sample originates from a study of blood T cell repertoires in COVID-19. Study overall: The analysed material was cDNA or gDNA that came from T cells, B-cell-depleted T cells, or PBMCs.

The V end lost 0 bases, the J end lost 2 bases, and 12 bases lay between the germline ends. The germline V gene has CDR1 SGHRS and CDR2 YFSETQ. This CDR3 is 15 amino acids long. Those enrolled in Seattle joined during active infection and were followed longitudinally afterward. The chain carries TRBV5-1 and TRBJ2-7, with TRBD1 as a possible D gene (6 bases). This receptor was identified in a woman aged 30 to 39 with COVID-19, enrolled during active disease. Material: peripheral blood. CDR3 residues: CASSLEQGPTYEQYF. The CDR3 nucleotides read TGCGCCAGCAGCTTGGAACAGGGACCTACCTACGAGCAGTACTTC.